Listed here are 23 T cell receptor beta chains from one sample, sequenced in a study of blood T cell repertoires in COVID-19. Method: immunoSEQ multiplex PCR; TCRdb's copy keeps in-frame clones and lacks some. The table includes approximately 25,000 clones, 80% to 90% detected once. Material for sequencing was peripheral blood. These receptors were taken from a woman at least 80 years old with active or convalescent COVID-19.

This sequence joins TRBV14 and TRBJ1-1; the D gene is possibly TRBD1 (6 bases). Germline CDR1 SGHDN, CDR2 FVKESK. This CDR3 spans 15 amino acids. Trimming removed 1 base at V and 4 bases at J, with 13 bases between. The DNA of the CDR3 is TGTGCCAGCAGCCAAGTCTTAGGGGGGGGCACTGAAGCTTTCTTT. Amino acids: CASSQVLGGGTEAFF. Filled out from reference TRBV14 and TRBJ1-1, the complete variable domain reads EAGVTQFPSHSVIEKGQTVTLRCDPISGHDNLYWYRRVMGKEIKFLLHFVKESKQDESGMPNNRFLAERTGGTYSTLKVQPAELEDSGVYFCASSQVLGGGTEAFFGQGTRLTVV.

The J gene is TRBJ1-1, the V gene TRBV7-8; 9 bases match TRBD1. In germline, CDR1 is SGHVS, CDR2 FQNEAQ. This CDR3 spans 16 amino acids. Trimming cost V 5 bases and J 5 bases; bases outside gene matches: 12. The CDR3 DNA reads TGTGCCAGCAGCGTCCGGGACAGGGCGTCGGGAACTGAAGCTTTCTTT. Protein: CASSVRDRASGTEAFF.

The J gene is TRBJ1-2, the V gene TRBV18, with 7 bases identical to TRBD1. Trimming at V came to 0 bases and at J to 7 bases, leaving 8 bases not matched to a gene. The CDR3 totals 15 residues. Looked up from germline, CDR1 is KGHSH and CDR2 is LQKENI. CDR3 protein: CASSPPDREAAGYTF. The DNA of the CDR3 is TGTGCCAGCTCACCACCCGACAGGGAGGCTGCTGGCTACACCTTC.

The sample holds one count of this clone. The chain links TRBV20-1 to TRBJ1-1, with D perhaps matching TRBD1 (6 bases). Trimming pared 6 bases from V and 7 bases from J, leaving 9 bases between. CDR3 length equals 10 residues. CDR1 is DFQATT, CDR2 SNEGSKA, per germline (reference sequence). The CDR3 region has the DNA TGCAGTGCGAACAGGGTTGAAGCTTTCTTT. Encoded protein: CSANRVEAFF.

The V gene is TRBV5-1, the J gene TRBJ2-3; 10 positions match TRBD1. Trimming cost V 0 bases and J 4 bases; bases outside gene matches: 5. CDR3 length equals 16 residues. Germline CDR1 and CDR2: SGHRS and YFSETQ. Here the CDR3 DNA reads TGCGCCAGCAGCTTGGGACAGGGGGCTAAATCAGATACGCAGTATTTT. Amino acid sequence: CASSLGQGAKSDTQYF.

The sample holds a few counts of this clone. The chain carries TRBV27 and TRBJ1-1; tentative D call: TRBD1 (5 bases). CDR3 length equals 14 residues. The V end lost 7 bases, the J end lost 4 bases, and 16 bases lay between the germline ends. CDR1 MNHEY and CDR2 SMNVEV come from the germline V gene (reference sequence). The CDR3 loop is CASKIQGKGTEAFF. CDR3 DNA: TGTGCCAGCAAGATTCAGGGTAAGGGCACTGAAGCTTTCTTT.

The rearrangement uses TRBV6-5 and TRBJ2-1; TRBD2 matches at 10 bases. V trimming: 4 bases; J trimming: 9 bases; junction bases outside the gene matches: 9. CDR3 length equals 15 residues. Per germline, CDR1 MNHEY and CDR2 SVGAGI. CDR3 sequence reads: CASSSLAGVNGEQFF. For the CDR3, the DNA is TGTGCCAGCAGTTCTCTAGCGGGAGTCAACGGTGAGCAGTTCTTC.

This chain connects TRBV28 to TRBJ1-5; D possibly corresponds to TRBD1 (5 bases). Per the germline V gene, CDR1 is MDHEN and CDR2 is SYDVKM. This CDR3 spans 15 amino acids. V lost 6 bases and J 0 bases, leaving 12 bases between the germline ends. The CDR3 here is CASRQWGSSNQPQHF. As DNA, the CDR3 is TGTGCCAGCAGGCAGTGGGGCTCTAGCAATCAGCCCCAGCATTTT.

This clone has a handful of counts. The CDR3 bases are TGTGCCAGCAGCCAAGATGTCAGGGACAGGGGCAATCAGCCCCAGCATTTT. The encoded protein is CASSQDVRDRGNQPQHF. The V call is TRBV4-2, the J call TRBJ1-5; 9 bases are shared with TRBD1. J gave up 2 bases and V 0 bases, and 5 bases lay outside the gene matches. The CDR3 is made up of 17 amino acids. Germline loops: CDR1 LGHNA, CDR2 YNFKEQ.

DNA of the CDR3: TGTGCCAGCAGTCCTCGGACTAATGGCTACACCTTC. Amino acids: CASSPRTNGYTF. The rearrangement links TRBV6-5 to TRBJ1-2; D is uncertain. V was cut by 5 bases and J by 6 bases, with 10 bases left in between. The CDR3 consists of 12 residues. Germline V gene data show CDR1 as MNHEY and CDR2 as SVGAGI.

V gene TRBV5-8 combines with J gene TRBJ1-5, with unresolved D. CDR3 size: 14 residues. Trimming took off 0 bases at V and 5 bases at J, with 9 bases between the two ends. Per the germline V gene, CDR1 is SGHTS and CDR2 is YDEGEE. This chain's CDR3 is CASSLGEIYQPQHF. In nucleotides, the CDR3 is TGTGCCAGCAGCTTGGGGGAGATTTATCAGCCCCAGCATTTT.

V and J are TRBV10-1 and TRBJ1-2, with D perhaps TRBD1 (5 bases). V lost 0 bases to trimming and J lost 3 bases, with 17 bases between them. Germline lookup yields CDR1 WNHNN and CDR2 SYGVQD (reference sequence). CDR3 size: 17 residues. CDR3 bases: TGCGCCAGCAGTGAGTCCCCCGGAGCAGGGAACTACTATGGCTACACCTTC. This codes for CASSESPGAGNYYGYTF.

The J gene is TRBJ1-5, the V gene TRBV19; 7 bases line up with TRBD1. CDR1 and CDR2 from the germline V gene are LNHDA and SQIVND (reference sequence). J lost 6 bases, V lost 1 base, and 3 bases had no gene match. The CDR3 length is 14 residues. CDR3 coding DNA: TGTGCCAGTAGTATAGTGTCAGGGGGTCAGCCCCAGCATTTT. Amino acid sequence: CASSIVSGGQPQHF.

J is TRBJ2-1 and V is TRBV15; 7 bases line up with TRBD2. V trimming: 8 bases; J trimming: 5 bases; junction bases outside the gene matches: 9. CDR1 and CDR2 from the germline V gene are LNHNV and YYDKDF (reference sequence). This CDR3 contains 14 residues. CDR3 bases: TGTGCCACCCTCAAGGGTGGGGGGGACAATGAGCAGTTCTTC. It codes for CATLKGGGDNEQFF.

This chain uses TRBV15 with TRBJ1-4; D perhaps matches TRBD1 (5 bases). CDR3 length: 15 amino acids. The germline gives CDR1 LNHNV, CDR2 YYDKDF (reference sequence). Trimming removed 5 bases at V and 3 bases at J, with 13 bases between. CDR3 residues: CATSRIRAANEKLFF. The CDR3 DNA follows: TGTGCCACCAGCCGAATCAGGGCTGCTAATGAAAAACTGTTTTTT.

The rearrangement joins TRBV19 to TRBJ1-2; TRBD1 aligns across 9 bases. From germline, CDR1 is LNHDA and CDR2 SQIVND (reference sequence). This CDR3 has 14 amino acids. V dropped 7 bases and J dropped 4; count of bases not matched to a gene: 7. The CDR3 spells CASMGTGPPYGYTF. In DNA, the CDR3 is TGTGCCAGTATGGGGACAGGGCCCCCCTATGGCTACACCTTC.

The chain has TRBV7-9 and TRBJ1-1, with 8 bases identical to TRBD1. J gave up 4 bases and V 3 bases, and 4 bases lay outside the gene matches. The CDR3 extends over 14 amino acids. Germline lookup yields CDR1 SEHNR and CDR2 FQNEAQ (reference sequence). The CDR3 protein is CASSFSGGRTEAFF. Here the CDR3 DNA reads TGTGCCAGCAGCTTTTCAGGGGGCCGCACTGAAGCTTTCTTT. Looking up the rest from reference TRBV7-9 and TRBJ1-1 gives the full variable domain: DTGVSQNPRHKITKRGQNVTFRCDPISEHNRLYWYRQTLGQGPEFLTYFQNEAQLEKSRLLSDRFSAERPKGSFSTLEIQRTEQGDSAMYLCASSFSGGRTEAFFGQGTRLTVV.

V is TRBV13 and J is TRBJ1-2, with 11 bases matching TRBD1. Germline V gene sequence: CDR1 PRHDT, CDR2 FYEKMQ (reference sequence). CDR3 length: 16 residues. J gave up 7 bases and V 5 bases, and 12 bases lay outside the gene matches. The DNA for the CDR3 is TGTGCCAGCAGCGGGGGACAGGGGGGACCCTTCTCTGGCTACACCTTC. Its protein is CASSGGQGGPFSGYTF.

J is TRBJ2-1 and V is TRBV7-2; the D gene is possibly TRBD2 (6 bases). CDR1 and CDR2 from the germline V gene are SGHTA and FQGNSA. V was trimmed by 5 bases and J by 3 bases, leaving 14 bases between them. CDR3 length: 15 residues. The CDR3 reads CASSPVGGFYNEQFF. The CDR3 coding sequence is TGTGCCAGCAGCCCCGTGGGGGGATTCTACAATGAGCAGTTCTTC. The full variable domain, with the rest looked up from reference TRBV7-2 and TRBJ2-1, is GAGVSQSPSNKVTEKGKDVELRCDPISGHTALYWYRQSLGQGLEFLIYFQGNSAPDKSGLPSDRFSAERTGGSVSTLTIQRTQQEDSAVYLCASSPVGGFYNEQFFGPGTRLTVL.

The V call is TRBV9, the J call TRBJ1-5; possible D gene TRBD1, 6 bases. V lost 4 bases, J lost 7 bases, and 15 bases lay in between. The CDR3 runs to 14 residues. CDR1 is SGDLS and CDR2 is YYNGEE in the germline V gene. The CDR3, as DNA: TGTGCCAGCAGCCCAGACCCCAGGGGCCAGCCCCAGCATTTT. The encoded protein is CASSPDPRGQPQHF.

This clone was seen a few times. The chain recombines TRBV19 with TRBJ2-1, with TRBD1 matching over 9 bases. V lost 3 bases to trimming and J lost 2 bases; unmatched junction nucleotides: 2. From germline, CDR1 is LNHDA and CDR2 SQIVND (reference sequence). This CDR3 is 15 amino acids long. CDR3 residues: CASSIRQGAYNEQFF. DNA for the CDR3: TGTGCCAGTAGTATCCGACAGGGGGCCTACAATGAGCAGTTCTTC.

A few counts support this clone. This rearrangement joins TRBV27 to TRBJ1-5; perhaps TRBD1 as D (6 bases). The CDR3 consists of 18 residues. The V and J ends lost 5 bases and 2 bases respectively, with 22 bases between them. Per the germline V gene, CDR1 is MNHEY and CDR2 is SMNVEV (reference sequence). DNA of the CDR3: TGTGCCAGCAGTCCAACCGGAACAGGGACACGCGGCAATCAGCCCCAGCATTTT. It translates to CASSPTGTGTRGNQPQHF.

CDR3 protein: CASSSGGFVTEAFF. The CDR3 coding sequence is TGTGCCAGCAGCTCAGGGGGCTTTGTCACTGAAGCTTTCTTT. The chain employs TRBV7-3 and TRBJ1-1; 8 positions agree with TRBD1. CDR3 length: 14 residues. Germline V gene sequence: CDR1 SGHTA, CDR2 FQGTGA. Trimming took 4 bases from V and 4 from J; bases not matched to a gene: 5.